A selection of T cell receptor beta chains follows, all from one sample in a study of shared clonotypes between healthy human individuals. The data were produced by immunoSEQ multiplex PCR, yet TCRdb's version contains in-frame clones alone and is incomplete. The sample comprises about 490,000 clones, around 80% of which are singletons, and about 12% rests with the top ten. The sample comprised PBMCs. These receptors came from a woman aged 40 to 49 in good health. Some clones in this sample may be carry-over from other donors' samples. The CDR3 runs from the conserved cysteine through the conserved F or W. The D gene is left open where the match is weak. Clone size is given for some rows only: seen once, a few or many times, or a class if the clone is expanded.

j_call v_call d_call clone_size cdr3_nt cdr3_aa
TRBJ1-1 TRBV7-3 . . TGTGCCAGCAGCTTAGAGGGGAACACTGAAGCTTTCTTT CASSLEGNTEAFF
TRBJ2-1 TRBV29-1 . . TGCAGCGTTGAAGGCCAGGGGGGAGCGGGAGTTGAGCAGTTCTTC CSVEGQGGAGVEQFF
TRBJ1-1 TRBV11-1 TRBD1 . TGTGCCAGCAGCTACACAGGGGGCACTGAAGCTTTCTTT CASSYTGGTEAFF
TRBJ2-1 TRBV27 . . TGTGCCAGCAGTTTGCTCGGGAGCGATGAGCAGTTCTTC CASSLLGSDEQFF
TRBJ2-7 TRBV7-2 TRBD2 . TGTGCCAGCAGCCCGGGACTAGTACCCGAGCAGTACTTC CASSPGLVPEQYF
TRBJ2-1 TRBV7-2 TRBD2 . TGTGCCAGCAGGCGCCTAGCGGAGGGATTGAATGAGCAGTTCTTC CASRRLAEGLNEQFF
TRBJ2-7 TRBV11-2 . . TGTGCCAGCAGCTTACAGGGTTCCTACGAGCAGTACTTC CASSLQGSYEQYF
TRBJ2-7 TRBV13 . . TGTGCCAGCAGCCCTCAGGCAGTTCACGAGCAGTACTTC CASSPQAVHEQYF
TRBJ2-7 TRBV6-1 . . TGTGCCAGCAGTGCCCGGACGGAGAGGACCTACGAGCAGTACTTC CASSARTERTYEQYF
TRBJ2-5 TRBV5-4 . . TGTGCCAGCAGCTATGACTACTTCCAAGAGACCCAGTACTTC CASSYDYFQETQYF
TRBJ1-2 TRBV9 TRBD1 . TGTGCCAGCACCCCGGGACAGGGACTCGGGTATGGCTACACCTTC CASTPGQGLGYGYTF
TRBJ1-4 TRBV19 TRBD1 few TGTGCCAGTAGTATTTGGATCGGACAGGGGAGAGGAAAACTGTTTTTT CASSIWIGQGRGKLFF
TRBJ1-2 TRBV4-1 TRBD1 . TGCGCCAGCAGCCAGGACCGGGACAGCTATGGCTACACCTTC CASSQDRDSYGYTF
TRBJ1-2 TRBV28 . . TGTGCCAGCCAACAGGGTGACTATGGCTACACCTTC CASQQGDYGYTF
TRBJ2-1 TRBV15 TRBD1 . TGTGCCACCAGCAGAGAGGGGCAGGGGGCGAGCAATGAGCAGTTCTTC CATSREGQGASNEQFF
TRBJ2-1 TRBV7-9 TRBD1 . TGTGCCAGCAGCGGAGGACAGGGTTTCTACAATGAGCAGTTCTTC CASSGGQGFYNEQFF
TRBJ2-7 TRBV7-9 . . TGTGCCAGCAGTCCAGACCGTTGGTCCTACGAGCAGTACTTC CASSPDRWSYEQYF
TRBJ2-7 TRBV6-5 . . TGTGCCAGCAGTTACACAACAGGGACCTACGAGCAGTACTTC CASSYTTGTYEQYF
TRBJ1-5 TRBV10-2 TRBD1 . TGCGCCAGCGCGGGGGACAGGGTTCAGCCCCAGCATTTT CASAGDRVQPQHF
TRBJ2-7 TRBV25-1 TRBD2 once TGTGCCAGCAGTGGAGGGCGGGAGGGTTACGAGCAGTACTTC CASSGGREGYEQYF
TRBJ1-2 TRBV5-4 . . TGTGCCAGCAGCTTGGGTGACAGCCGGGAGGACTATGGCTACACCTTC CASSLGDSREDYGYTF
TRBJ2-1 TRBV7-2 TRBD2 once TGTGCCAGCAGCAATCTAGCGGGGACCCGCAATGAGCAGTTCTTC CASSNLAGTRNEQFF
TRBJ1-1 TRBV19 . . TGTGCCAGTATCGAGACCAGGCGGGACACTGAAGCTTTCTTT CASIETRRDTEAFF
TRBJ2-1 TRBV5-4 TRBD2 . TGTGCCAGCAGCGGGGGGTTACTAGCGGGCACTGAGCAGTTCTTC CASSGGLLAGTEQFF
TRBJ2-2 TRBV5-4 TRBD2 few TGTGCCAGCAGCTTCGGAGGGAGGGCCTACACCGGGGAGCTGTTTTTT CASSFGGRAYTGELFF
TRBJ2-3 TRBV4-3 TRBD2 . TGCGCCAGCAGCCAAGATCCGGGACTAGGGGGCACAGATACGCAGTATTTT CASSQDPGLGGTDTQYF
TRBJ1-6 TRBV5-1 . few TGCGCCAGCAGCTTGGACAGGAGCTATAATTCACCCCTCCACTTT CASSLDRSYNSPLHF
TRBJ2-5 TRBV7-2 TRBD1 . TGTGCCAGCAGCACGACAGGGGGCGGCGAGACCCAGTACTTC CASSTTGGGETQYF
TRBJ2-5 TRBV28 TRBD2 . TGTGCCAGGGGGGGGTCGGGGATGGAGACCCAGTACTTC CARGGSGMETQYF
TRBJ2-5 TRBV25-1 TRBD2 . TGTGCCAGCAGTGAATTTGCGGGAGGAGAGACCCAGTACTTC CASSEFAGGETQYF
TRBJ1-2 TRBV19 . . TGTGCCAGTAGCCTTACCGGACAGTACTATGGCTACACCTTC CASSLTGQYYGYTF
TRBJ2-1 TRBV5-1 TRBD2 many TGCGCCAGCAGTAAGGGGCAGACTAGCGGGGCGTACAATGAGCAGTTCTTC CASSKGQTSGAYNEQFF
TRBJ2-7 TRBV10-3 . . TGTGCCATCAGTGAACCTAGCTTCCACGAGCAGTACTTC CAISEPSFHEQYF
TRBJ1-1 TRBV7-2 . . TGTGCCAGCAGCTCTACAGGGAGGGGGGATGCTTTCTTT CASSSTGRGDAFF
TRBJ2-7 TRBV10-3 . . TGTGCCATCAGTGAACAGGTTAACGGCGAGCAGTACTTC CAISEQVNGEQYF
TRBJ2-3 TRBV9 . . TGTGCCAGCAGCCCCCAGACCCAGAGCACAGATACGCAGTATTTT CASSPQTQSTDTQYF
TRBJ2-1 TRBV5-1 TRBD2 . TGCGCCAGCAGGACCGGGACTAGCGGTCACAATGAGCAGTTCTTC CASRTGTSGHNEQFF
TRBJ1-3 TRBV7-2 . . TGTGCCAGCAGCTTACGGACAGGAAACACCATATATTTT CASSLRTGNTIYF
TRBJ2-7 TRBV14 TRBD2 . TGTGCCAGCAGCCAAGATCTAGCGGGAAGGGAGCAGTACTTC CASSQDLAGREQYF
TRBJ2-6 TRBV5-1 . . TGCGCCAGCAGCCTCCTTACGGGGGCCAACGTCCTGACTTTC CASSLLTGANVLTF
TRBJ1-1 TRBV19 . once TGTGCCAGTATCCGGGGGCACATGGACACTGAAGCTTTCTTT CASIRGHMDTEAFF
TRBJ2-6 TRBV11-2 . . TGTGCCAGCAGCTTAAATGGTGGGTTGTACGGGGCCAACGTCCTGACTTTC CASSLNGGLYGANVLTF
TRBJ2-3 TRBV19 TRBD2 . TGTGCCAGCAGAGAGCTAGCGGGAGGTGCAGATACGCAGTATTTT CASRELAGGADTQYF
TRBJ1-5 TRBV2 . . TGTGCCAGCAGTGAAGGGGTTCAGCCCCAGCATTTT CASSEGVQPQHF
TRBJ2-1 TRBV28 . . TGTGCCAGCAACGTACGCGGGGATGAGCAGTTCTTC CASNVRGDEQFF
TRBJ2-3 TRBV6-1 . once TGTGCCAGCAGTGAAGAAAGAGCAGGGGAAGGGGTACTGGGCACAGATACGCAGTATTTT CASSEERAGEGVLGTDTQYF
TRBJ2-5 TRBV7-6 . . TGTGCCAGCAGCTTAGTTCCAGGGAGAAAGGAGACCCAGTACTTC CASSLVPGRKETQYF
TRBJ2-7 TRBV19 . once TGTGCCAGTAGTACGTCGGTCGGCTCCTACGAGCAGTACTTC CASSTSVGSYEQYF
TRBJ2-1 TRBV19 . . TGTGCCAGCTCCGGGGGCATTTACTACAATGAGCAGTTCTTC CASSGGIYYNEQFF
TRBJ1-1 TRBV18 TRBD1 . TGTGCCAGCTCAGGACAGGCAAACACTGAAGCTTTCTTT CASSGQANTEAFF
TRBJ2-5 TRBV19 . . TGTGCCAGTAGCGAAGGGGGGGAGACCCAGTACTTC CASSEGGETQYF